This TCR beta chain was captured by sequencing in a study of T cells in Graves' hyperthyroidism and ophthalmopathy. The CDR3 loop spans 15 amino acids. The germline V gene has CDR1 ENHRY and CDR2 SYGVKD. The J segment lost 4 bases and the V segment lost 4 bases, leaving 7 bases of the junction unmatched. This clonotype was observed many times. Regions amplified from RNA transcripts were the TCR beta CDR3 regions. In the first-round RT-PCR of the TCR CDR3, the HTBI primer set was used. MiXCR, run by TCRdb on the multiplex PCR reads, gives a single entry per CDR3 protein. The sample records 600,000 to 750,000 distinct CDR3 sequences, roughly 17% being singletons.

V is TRBV10-3 and J is TRBJ1-5; 7 bases are a match to TRBD1. The sequencing input was blood. The source is a man aged 45-60 years with Graves' hyperthyroidism. In DNA form, the CDR3 reads TGTGCCATCAGTGGAGGAGGGGGCAGTAATCAGCCCCAGCATTTT. Encoded protein: CAISGGGGSNQPQHF.